Below, 7 T cell receptor beta chains from the same sample are listed, as sequenced in a study of shared T cell receptors in the human thymus. TCRdb's copy holds only in-frame clones and misses some; the assay was immunoSEQ multiplex PCR. The sample holds hundreds of thousands of clones, about 89% seen once. A further study also used this sample, focusing on human thymus T cells.

Sequencing was performed on thymocytes. These receptor sequences come from a boy younger than two with a congenital heart defect.

The V gene is TRBV14, the J gene TRBJ2-2, with 10 bases matching TRBD2. The CDR3 spans 17 residues. The V segment lost 1 base and the J segment 5 bases; nucleotides outside the gene matches: 7. Germline V gives CDR1 SGHDN, CDR2 FVKESK. CDR3 nucleotide sequence: TGTGCCAGCAGCCAAGTCCAAGCGGGAGGGATGACCGGGGAGCTGTTTTTT. Its translation is CASSQVQAGGMTGELFF.

This clone turned up a few times. The V and J genes are TRBV5-1 and TRBJ2-5, with D perhaps matching TRBD1 (5 bases). V was clipped by 1 base and J by 3 bases, with 10 bases between them. CDR1 is SGHRS, CDR2 YFSETQ, per germline. The CDR3 loop spans 14 amino acids. The CDR3 protein is CASSLNSREETQYF. In DNA, the CDR3 is TGCGCCAGCAGCTTGAATTCCAGGGAAGAGACCCAGTACTTC.

V and J are TRBV27 and TRBJ2-1, with TRBD2 identical over 11 bases. Germline CDR1 MNHEY, CDR2 SMNVEV (reference sequence). With 4 bases clipped from V and 4 bases from J, the junction kept 6 bases outside the gene matches. The CDR3 covers 16 residues. CDR3 protein: CASSSGTSGTYNEQFF. CDR3 in DNA: TGTGCCAGCAGTTCCGGGACTAGCGGAACTTACAATGAGCAGTTCTTC.

This chain uses TRBV5-1 with TRBJ2-3, with D possibly matching TRBD2 (6 bases). V was clipped by 3 bases and J by 4 bases, with 18 bases between them. Germline CDR1 SGHRS, CDR2 YFSETQ. The CDR3 is 16 amino acids. The CDR3 region is CASSSRLEVVPDTQYF. CDR3 DNA: TGCGCCAGCAGCTCCAGACTAGAGGTGGTCCCAGATACGCAGTATTTT. Full variable domain (rest looked up from reference TRBV5-1 and TRBJ2-3): KAGVTQTPRYLIKTRGQQVTLSCSPISGHRSVSWYQQTPGQGLQFLFEYFSETQRNKGNFPGRFSGRQFSNSRSEMNVSTLELGDSALYLCASSSRLEVVPDTQYFGPGTRLTVL.

V and J are TRBV19 and TRBJ2-5; possibly TRBD1 for D (5 bases). The J call may be mistaken, given a closer DNA end match to TRBJ2-7. CDR1 and CDR2 from the germline V gene are LNHDA and SQIVND (reference sequence). The CDR3 spans 15 residues. Written as DNA, the CDR3 is TGTGCCAGTAGTATCCTCCCAGGGTGGTACTACGAGCAGTACTTC. It is translated as CASSILPGWYYEQYF.

This clone was detected a few times. This chain joins TRBV19 and TRBJ2-3; 11 nucleotides match TRBD2. The CDR3 extends over 16 amino acids. Trimming removed 9 bases from V and 4 bases from J; junction bases left unmatched: 12. The germline CDR1 and CDR2 sequences are LNHDA and SQIVND (reference sequence). CDR3 nucleotides: TGTGCCAGCCTCGACCCGCTAGCGGGAGGATCAGATACGCAGTATTTT. Translating gives CASLDPLAGGSDTQYF.

V and J are TRBV19 and TRBJ2-2; the D gene is possibly TRBD2 (6 bases). CDR1 LNHDA and CDR2 SQIVND come from the germline V gene (reference sequence). V was shortened by 7 bases and J by 1 base, with 16 bases between the two germline ends. This CDR3 is built from 16 residues. DNA for the CDR3: TGTGCCAGTACCAATGAGGCGCGGGAGAACACCGGGGAGCTGTTTTTT. Protein product: CASTNEARENTGELFF. Complete variable domain (other parts from reference TRBV19 and TRBJ2-2): DGGITQSPKYLFRKEGQNVTLSCEQNLNHDAMYWYRQDPGQGLRLIYYSQIVNDFQKGDIAEGYSVSREKKESFPLTVTSAQKNPTAFYLCASTNEARENTGELFFGEGSRLTVL.